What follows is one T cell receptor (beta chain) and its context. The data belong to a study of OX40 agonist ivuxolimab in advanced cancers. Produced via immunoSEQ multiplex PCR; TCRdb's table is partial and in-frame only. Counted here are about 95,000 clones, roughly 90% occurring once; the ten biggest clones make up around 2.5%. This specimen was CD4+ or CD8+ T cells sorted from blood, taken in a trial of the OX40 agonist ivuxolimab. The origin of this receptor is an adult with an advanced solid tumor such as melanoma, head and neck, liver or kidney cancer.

This CDR3 reads CAWNPGQGSYEQYF. The CDR3 coding sequence is TGTGCCTGGAACCCGGGACAGGGGTCGTACGAGCAGTACTTC. The chain is built from TRBV30 and TRBJ2-7; 10 bases align to TRBD1. Germline CDR1 GTSNPN, CDR2 SVGIG (reference sequence). This CDR3 has 14 residues. V lost 4 bases and J lost 4; bases outside the gene matches: 7.